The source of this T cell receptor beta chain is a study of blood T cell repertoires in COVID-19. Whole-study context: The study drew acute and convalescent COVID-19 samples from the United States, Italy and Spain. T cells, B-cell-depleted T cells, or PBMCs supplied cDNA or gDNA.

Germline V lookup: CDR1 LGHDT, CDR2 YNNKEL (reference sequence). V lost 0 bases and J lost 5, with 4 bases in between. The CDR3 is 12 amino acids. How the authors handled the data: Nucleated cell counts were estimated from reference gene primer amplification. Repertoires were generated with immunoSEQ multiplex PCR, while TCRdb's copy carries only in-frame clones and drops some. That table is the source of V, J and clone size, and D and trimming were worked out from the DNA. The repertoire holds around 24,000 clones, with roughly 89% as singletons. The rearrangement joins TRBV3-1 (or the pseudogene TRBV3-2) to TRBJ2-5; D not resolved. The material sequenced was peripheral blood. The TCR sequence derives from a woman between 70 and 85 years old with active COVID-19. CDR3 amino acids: CASSQDYETQYF. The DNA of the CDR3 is TGTGCCAGCAGCCAAGATTATGAGACCCAGTACTTC.